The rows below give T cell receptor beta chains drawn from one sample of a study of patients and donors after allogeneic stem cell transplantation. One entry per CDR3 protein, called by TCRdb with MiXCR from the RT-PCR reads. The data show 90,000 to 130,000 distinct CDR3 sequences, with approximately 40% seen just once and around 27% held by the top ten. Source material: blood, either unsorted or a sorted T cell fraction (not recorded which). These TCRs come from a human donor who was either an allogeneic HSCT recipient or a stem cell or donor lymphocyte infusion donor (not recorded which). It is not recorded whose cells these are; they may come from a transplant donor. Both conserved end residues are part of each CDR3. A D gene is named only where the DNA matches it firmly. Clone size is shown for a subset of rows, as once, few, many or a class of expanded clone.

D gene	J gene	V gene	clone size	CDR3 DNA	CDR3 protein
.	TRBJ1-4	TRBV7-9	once	TGTGCCAGCAGCTTAGATTATGAAAAACTGTTTTTT	CASSLDYEKLFF
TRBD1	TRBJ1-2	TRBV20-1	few	TGCATCACAGGGGGCGACGCCTATGGCTACACCTTC	CITGGDAYGYTF
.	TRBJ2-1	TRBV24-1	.	TGTGCCACCAGTGATTTGGGCAATGAGCAGTTCTTC	CATSDLGNEQFF
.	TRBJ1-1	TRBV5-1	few	TGCGCCAGCAGCTTGGATCCCTTAAGGGGGAACACTGAAGCTTTCTTT	CASSLDPLRGNTEAFF
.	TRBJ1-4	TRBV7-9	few	TGTGCCAGCACTCTTGTGGCAGGCGAAAAACTGTTTTTT	CASTLVAGEKLFF
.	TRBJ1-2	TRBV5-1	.	TGCGCCAGCAGCTTTAATAAGGGGGTGGACTATGGCTACACCTTC	CASSFNKGVDYGYTF
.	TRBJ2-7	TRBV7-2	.	TGTGCCAGCAGCTTGATCAACAATATCTACGAGCAGTACTTC	CASSLINNIYEQYF
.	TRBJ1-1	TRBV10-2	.	TGCGCCAGCAGTCTGAACAGCCCTAACACTGAAGCTTTCTTT	CASSLNSPNTEAFF
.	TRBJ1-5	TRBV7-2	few	TGTGCCAGCAGCTTAGGTCCGGGTAGGGGCAATCAGCCCCAGCATTTT	CASSLGPGRGNQPQHF
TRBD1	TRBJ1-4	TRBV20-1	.	TGCAGTGTACGGGACAGCGGACATGAAAAACTGTTTTTT	CSVRDSGHEKLFF
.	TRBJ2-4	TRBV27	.	TGTGCCAGCACCAACCCGGGGGAAAACATTCAGTACTTC	CASTNPGENIQYF
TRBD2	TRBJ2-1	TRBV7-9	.	TGTGCCAGCAGCTTAATCCTAGCGGGTTACAATGAGCAGTTCTTC	CASSLILAGYNEQFF
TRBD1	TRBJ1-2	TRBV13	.	TGTGCCAGCAGCTTAGGGACAGGGATCTATGGCTACACCTTC	CASSLGTGIYGYTF
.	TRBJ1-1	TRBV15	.	TGTGCCACCAGCAGAGAAGGGGGCACTGAAGCTTTCTTT	CATSREGGTEAFF
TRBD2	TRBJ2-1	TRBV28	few	TGTGCCAGCAGCCGACTAGCGGGGATCTTTGAGCAGTTCTTC	CASSRLAGIFEQFF
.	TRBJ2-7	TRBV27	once	TGTGCCAGCAGCTTCGGACCTACCCCCTCCTACGAGCAGTACTTC	CASSFGPTPSYEQYF
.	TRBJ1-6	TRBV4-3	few	TGCGCCAGCAGCCAAGATCTCCCCCCCCCGCGACACAGGGATAATTCACCCCTCCACTTT	CASSQDLPPPRHRDNSPLHF
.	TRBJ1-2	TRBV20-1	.	TGCAGTGCTAGTGTCTGGGGGGGCTCATATGGCTACACCTTC	CSASVWGGSYGYTF
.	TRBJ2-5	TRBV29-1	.	TGCAGCGGCAGAAAGGGGGAGACCCAGTACTTC	CSGRKGETQYF
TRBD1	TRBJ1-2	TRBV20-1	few	TGCAGTGCTAGAGTATGGACAGGGCAAAACTATGGCTACACCTTC	CSARVWTGQNYGYTF
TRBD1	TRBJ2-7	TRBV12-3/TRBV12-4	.	TGTGCCAGCAGTTGGTGGGACAGGGTGCCCTACGAGCAGTACTTC	CASSWWDRVPYEQYF
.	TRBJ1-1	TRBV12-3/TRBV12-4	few	TGTGCCAGCAGTTCTAGGCAGACCAACACTGAAGCTTTCTTT	CASSSRQTNTEAFF
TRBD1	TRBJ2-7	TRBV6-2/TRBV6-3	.	TGTGCCAGCAGTTCACAGGGGGACGAGCAGTACTTC	CASSSQGDEQYF
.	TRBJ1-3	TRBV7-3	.	TGTGCCAGCAGCTCTCTCCCGGGGAACACCATATATTTT	CASSSLPGNTIYF
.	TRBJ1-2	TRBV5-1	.	TGCGCCAGCAGCTTGGAAGCAGGAACTTCACGAGGCTACACCTTC	CASSLEAGTSRGYTF
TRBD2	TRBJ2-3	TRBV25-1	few	TGTGCCAGCAGTGCACTAGCGGGAGGTACGCAGTATTTT	CASSALAGGTQYF
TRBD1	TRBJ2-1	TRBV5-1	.	TGCGCCAGCAGCCGGCAGGGACAGGGGGGCCATGAGCAGTTCTTC	CASSRQGQGGHEQFF
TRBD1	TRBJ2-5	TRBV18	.	TGTGCCAGCTCACCAGGGACAGCCAGAGAGACCCAGTACTTC	CASSPGTARETQYF
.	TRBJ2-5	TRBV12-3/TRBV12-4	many	TGTGCCAGCAGCCTTCAAGAGACCCAGTACTTC	CASSLQETQYF
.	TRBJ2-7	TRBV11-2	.	TGTGCCAGCAGGCCTGACGGGGCCGGTCTCTACGAGCAGTACTTC	CASRPDGAGLYEQYF
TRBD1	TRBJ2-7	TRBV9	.	TGTGCCAGCAGCGTAGCCCCGCATCGGGACAGGATCCACGAGCAGTACTTC	CASSVAPHRDRIHEQYF
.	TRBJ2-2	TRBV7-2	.	TGTGCCAGCACCCCCGCTCTATCCGGGGAGCTGTTTTTT	CASTPALSGELFF
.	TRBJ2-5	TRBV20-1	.	TGCAGTGCTAGGGGAGGGGGACAGTCTAAAGAGACCCAGTACTTC	CSARGGGQSKETQYF
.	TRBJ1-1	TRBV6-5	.	TGTGCCAGCAGATTCTTGACGGGGAACACTGAAGCTTTCTTT	CASRFLTGNTEAFF
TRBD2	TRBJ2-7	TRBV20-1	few	TGCAGTGCGGAGGGGAGGGCCGGGGAGCAGTACTTC	CSAEGRAGEQYF
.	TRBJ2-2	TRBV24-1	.	TGTGCCACCAGTGGAAGGGTGAACACCGGGGAGCTGTTTTTT	CATSGRVNTGELFF
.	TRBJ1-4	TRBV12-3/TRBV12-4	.	TGTGCCAGCAGCCTAGAGGGGTATGGGGAAAAACTGTTTTTT	CASSLEGYGEKLFF
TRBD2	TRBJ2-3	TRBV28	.	TGTGCCAGCAGTCCCGGACTAGCGGGAGGCCCAGATACGCAGTATTTT	CASSPGLAGGPDTQYF
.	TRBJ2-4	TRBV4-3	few	TGCGCCAGCAGCCAAGATAGTGGCAGGTCAGCCAAAAACATTCAGTACTTC	CASSQDSGRSAKNIQYF
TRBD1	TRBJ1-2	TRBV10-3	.	TGTGCCATCAGTGGGACAGGCCATGGCTACACCTTC	CAISGTGHGYTF
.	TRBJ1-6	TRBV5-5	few	TGTGCCAGCAGCTTGCGGGGGGCAAACTCCTATAATTCACCCCTCCACTTT	CASSLRGANSYNSPLHF
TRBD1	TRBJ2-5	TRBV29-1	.	TGCAGCGTTTTTACCTCCAGGGGGGAGACCCAGTACTTC	CSVFTSRGETQYF
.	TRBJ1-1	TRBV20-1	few	TGCAGTGCAAGGACAGTGCACATGAACACTGAAGCTTTCTTT	CSARTVHMNTEAFF
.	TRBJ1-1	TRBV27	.	TGTGCCAGCAGTAAAACACCGAACACTGAAGCTTTCTTT	CASSKTPNTEAFF
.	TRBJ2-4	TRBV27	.	TGTGCCAGCAGCCGCAGCGGTAGTGTCGATCAGTACTTC	CASSRSGSVDQYF
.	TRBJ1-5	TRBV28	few	TGTGCCAGCAGATCGGGAGGGCGCAATCAGCCCCAGCATTTT	CASRSGGRNQPQHF
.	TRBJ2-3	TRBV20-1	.	TGCAGTGCTGCTCCCCGTCGACCGTACACAGATACGCAGTATTTT	CSAAPRRPYTDTQYF
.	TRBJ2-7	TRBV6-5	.	TGTGCCAGCAGTAAAATTACTAGCTCCTACGAGCAGTACTTC	CASSKITSSYEQYF
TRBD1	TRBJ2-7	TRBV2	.	TGTGCGAGCAGTTGGGACAGGTCGTCCTACGAGCAGTACTTC	CASSWDRSSYEQYF
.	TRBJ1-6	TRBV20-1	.	TGCAGTGTATCTGGGAGCTCCTATAATTCACCCCTCCACTTT	CSVSGSSYNSPLHF
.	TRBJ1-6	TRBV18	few	TGTGCCAGCTCACAGGGACTTGTAAATTCACCCCTCCACTTT	CASSQGLVNSPLHF
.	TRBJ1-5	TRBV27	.	TGTGCCAGCAGTTTGAGAGGGATTCGGCAGCCCCAGCATTTT	CASSLRGIRQPQHF
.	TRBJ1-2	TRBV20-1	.	TGCAGTGGCCCTCAACCGCTAGGGGACTATGGCTACACCTTC	CSGPQPLGDYGYTF
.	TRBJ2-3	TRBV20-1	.	TGCAGTGCCCAACACAGTGGGCACACAGATACGCAGTATTTT	CSAQHSGHTDTQYF
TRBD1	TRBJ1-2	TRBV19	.	TGTGCCAGTAGTCCCCGTCCCGGGACAGGGTACTATGGCTACACCTTC	CASSPRPGTGYYGYTF
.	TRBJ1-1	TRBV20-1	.	TGCAGTGCTAGAGTCGACAGAATCATGAACACTGAAGCTTTCTTT	CSARVDRIMNTEAFF